Shown below are 20 T cell receptor beta chains from a single sample sequenced in a study of T cells in Graves' hyperthyroidism and ophthalmopathy. RNA transcripts provided the source from which TCR beta CDR3 regions were amplified. Using the HTBI primer set, a first-round RT-PCR was run on the TCR CDR3. TCRdb itself ran the multiplex PCR reads through MiXCR, one entry per CDR3 protein. The profile shows around 210,000 distinct CDR3 sequences, less than 20% of them singletons. The sequencing sample was made of blood. These receptors all come from a woman in her forties or fifties with Graves' hyperthyroidism.

Ten or more counts support this clonotype. The chain carries TRBV19 and TRBJ1-5, with D unresolved. The germline CDR1 and CDR2 sequences are LNHDA and SQIVND (reference sequence). CDR3 length equals 15 residues. V dropped 9 bases and J dropped 1 base, with 16 bases sitting between them. CDR3 residues: CASRKGSGSNQPQHF. The CDR3 region has the DNA TGTGCCAGCAGAAAGGGTTCCGGGAGCAATCAGCCCCAGCATTTT.

This chain's CDR3 is CSVDWNSNQPQHF. The CDR3 DNA sequence: TGCAGCGTTGATTGGAATAGCAATCAGCCCCAGCATTTT. The chain carries TRBV29-1 and TRBJ1-5; D is unclear. This CDR3 is 13 amino acids long. The germline V gene encodes CDR1 SQVTM and CDR2 ANQGSEA. Trimming took off 3 bases at V and 0 bases at J, with 6 bases between the two ends.

Many counts were recorded for this clonotype. The V and J genes are TRBV3-1 and TRBJ2-1; no clear D gene. Trimming pared 1 base from V and 1 base from J, leaving 11 bases between. CDR3 length: 16 residues. The germline V gene encodes CDR1 LGHDT and CDR2 YNNKEL (reference sequence). The CDR3, as DNA: TGTGCCAGCAGCCAAGCGGCTAGGATATCCTACAATGAGCAGTTCTTC. The encoded protein is CASSQAARISYNEQFF.

This clonotype was recorded at least ten times. The chain employs TRBV12-3 or TRBV12-4 and TRBJ2-7, with D tentatively TRBD2 (5 bases). The CDR3 covers 13 residues. Between the trimmed V and J ends, which lost 3 bases and 2 bases, there was a span of 8 bases. CDR3 residues: CASSFSGTYEQYF. CDR3 DNA sequence: TGTGCCAGCAGTTTTTCGGGGACCTACGAGCAGTACTTC.

The sample holds a few counts of this clonotype. This rearrangement joins TRBV4-1 to TRBJ1-2; weak D call: TRBD1 (6 bases). Between the trimmed V and J ends, which lost 3 bases and 5 bases, there was a span of 16 bases. This CDR3 is built from 15 residues. From germline, CDR1 is MGHRA and CDR2 YSYEKL. CDR3 region: CASSHYRDLEYGYTF. In nucleotides, the CDR3 is TGCGCCAGCAGCCATTACAGGGACCTCGAGTATGGCTACACCTTC.

There are many counts of this clonotype. The chain joins TRBV7-9 to TRBJ2-3, with D maybe TRBD1 (5 bases). V lost 3 bases and J lost 1, with 5 bases in between. The CDR3 totals 13 residues. From germline, CDR1 is SEHNR and CDR2 FQNEAQ (reference sequence). CDR3 sequence (DNA): TGTGCCAGCAGCTTCAGGGGCACAGATACGCAGTATTTT. It yields the protein CASSFRGTDTQYF.

This chain joins TRBV5-1 and TRBJ2-5; 7 bases map to TRBD2. The CDR3 consists of 19 residues. Per the germline V gene, CDR1 is SGHRS and CDR2 is YFSETQ. Trimming at V came to 4 bases and at J to 1 base, leaving 19 bases not matched to a gene. The CDR3 coding sequence is TGCGCCAGCAGCCTATCCCTGTCTAGCGGAGGGGTTTTCCAAGAGACCCAGTACTTC. It encodes CASSLSLSSGGVFQETQYF.

The chain carries TRBV27 and TRBJ2-1, with 10 bases fitting TRBD2. Trimming took 6 bases from V and 6 from J; bases not matched to a gene: 14. Germline CDR1 and CDR2: MNHEY and SMNVEV (reference sequence). This CDR3 region has 17 residues. The CDR3 loop reads CASSPRAGGGAGNEQFF. The DNA of the CDR3 is TGTGCCAGCAGCCCTAGAGCGGGAGGGGGCGCGGGCAATGAGCAGTTCTTC.

This clonotype occurred many times. V is TRBV20-1 and J is TRBJ1-4; a possible D gene is TRBD1 (6 bases). V gave up 5 bases and J gave up 10 bases, with 17 bases separating them. This CDR3 comprises 13 residues. The germline V gene has CDR1 DFQATT and CDR2 SNEGSKA (reference sequence). The CDR3 loop reads CSASRDTLGKLFF. CDR3 coding DNA: TGCAGTGCTTCTCGGGACACCCTGGGAAAACTGTTTTTT.

This clonotype was counted ten times or more. The chain is built from TRBV5-1 and TRBJ1-2, with TRBD1 matching over 7 bases. V dropped 4 bases and J dropped 7; count of bases not matched to a gene: 10. The CDR3 runs to 14 residues. Germline V gene lookup returns CDR1 SGHRS and CDR2 YFSETQ. As DNA, the CDR3 is TGCGCCAGCAGCCGGCAAAAAGGGGGCGGTGGCTACACCTTC. It yields the protein CASSRQKGGGGYTF.

This clonotype occurred many times. J is TRBJ1-5 and V is TRBV2, with 8 positions matching TRBD1. Unmatched junction bases numbered 1, after V lost 4 bases and J lost 2 bases. The CDR3 covers 14 residues. Germline V gene lookup returns CDR1 SNHLY and CDR2 FYNNEI. CDR3 DNA sequence: TGTGCCAGCAGTGTACAGGGGGGCAATCAGCCCCAGCATTTT. This sequence encodes CASSVQGGNQPQHF. The full variable domain, rest sourced from reference TRBV2 and TRBJ1-5, is EPEVTQTPSHQVTQMGQEVILRCVPISNHLYFYWYRQILGQKVEFLVSFYNNEISEKSEIFDDQFSVERPDGSNFTLKIRSTKLEDSAMYFCASSVQGGNQPQHFGDGTRLSIL.

This clonotype occurred many times. The genes are TRBV30 and TRBJ1-2, with TRBD1 matching over 7 bases. V lost 6 bases and J lost 5; bases outside the gene matches: 6. Looked up from germline, CDR1 is GTSNPN and CDR2 is SVGIG (reference sequence). The CDR3 totals 12 residues. The CDR3 region has the DNA TGTGCCTGCGACAGGGACTGGTATGGCTACACCTTC. Its protein product is CACDRDWYGYTF.

This clonotype was counted ten times or more. V gene TRBV5-1 combines with J gene TRBJ2-7, with D maybe TRBD2 (6 bases). The CDR3 runs 13 residues. Between the trimmed V and J ends, which lost 4 bases and 9 bases, there was a span of 17 bases. Germline assignment: CDR1 SGHRS and CDR2 YFSETQ. CDR3 bases: TGCGCCAGCAGCATGGACACGGGGGAGGTGCAGTACTTC. This translates into CASSMDTGEVQYF.

The chain recombines TRBV14 with TRBJ2-1; D may be TRBD1 or TRBD2 (5 bases each). The CDR3 runs 18 residues. V lost 4 bases and J lost 4, with 23 bases in between. The germline V gene encodes CDR1 SGHDN and CDR2 FVKESK. The CDR3 is CASSPWDLAGAHYNEQFF. The CDR3 DNA sequence: TGTGCCAGCAGCCCATGGGACCTAGCCGGGGCCCATTACAATGAGCAGTTCTTC.

This clonotype was picked up a small number of times. The chain has TRBV12-3 or TRBV12-4 and TRBJ2-7; D remains unclear. There are 11 residues in the CDR3. Deletions cut 6 bases from V and 6 bases from J, with 9 bases between. The CDR3 sequence is CASSQYGEQYF. Here the CDR3 DNA reads TGTGCCAGCAGCCAGTATGGCGAGCAGTACTTC.

The sample holds a few counts of this clonotype. J is TRBJ2-1 and V is TRBV18; TRBD2 agrees at 14 bases. CDR3 length: 18 residues. Germline CDR1 reads KGHSH; CDR2 reads LQKENI. Trimming took 6 bases from V and 12 from J; bases not matched to a gene: 19. The CDR3: CASSLPRIPGLAGEGQFF. CDR3 coding DNA: TGTGCCAGCTCCCTCCCAAGGATCCCGGGACTAGCGGGAGAGGGGCAGTTCTTC.

The V call is TRBV3-1, the J call TRBJ1-2; D unresolved. Germline V gives CDR1 LGHDT, CDR2 YNNKEL (reference sequence). The V end was cut by 5 bases, the J end by 4 bases, with 8 bases between. This CDR3 has 12 amino acids. The CDR3 region has the DNA TGTGCCAGCAGCGACGACTTCTATGGCTACACCTTC. Encoded protein: CASSDDFYGYTF.

At least ten counts were recorded for this clonotype. The CDR3 spells CASGNEQAPLSPLHF. CDR3 in DNA: TGTGCTAGTGGTAACGAACAGGCGCCGCTATCACCCCTCCACTTT. The V call is TRBV12-5, the J call TRBJ1-6, with D maybe TRBD1 (5 bases). This CDR3 contains 15 residues. V was shortened by 5 bases and J by 10 bases, with 18 bases between the two germline ends. Germline loops: CDR1 LGHNT, CDR2 FRNRAP.

The chain uses TRBV19 and TRBJ1-4, with a possible D match to TRBD1 (6 bases). Germline CDR1 is LNHDA and CDR2 is SQIVND (reference sequence). This CDR3 comprises 14 residues. V was clipped by 4 bases and J by 16 bases, with 22 bases between them. CDR3 region: CASSSDFTGTEEFF. For the CDR3, the DNA is TGTGCCAGTAGTAGCGACTTCACAGGGACTGAGGAGTTTTTT.

This clonotype was seen a handful of times. The V call is TRBV6-9, the J call TRBJ2-1, with D possibly matching TRBD1 (5 bases). CDR1 MNHGY and CDR2 SVAAGI come from the germline V gene. The CDR3 runs to 14 residues. The V and J ends lost 3 bases and 2 bases respectively, with 8 bases between them. The CDR3 DNA reads TGTGCCAGCAGTTACAGACAGACCTACAATGAGCAGTTCTTC. This translates into CASSYRQTYNEQFF.